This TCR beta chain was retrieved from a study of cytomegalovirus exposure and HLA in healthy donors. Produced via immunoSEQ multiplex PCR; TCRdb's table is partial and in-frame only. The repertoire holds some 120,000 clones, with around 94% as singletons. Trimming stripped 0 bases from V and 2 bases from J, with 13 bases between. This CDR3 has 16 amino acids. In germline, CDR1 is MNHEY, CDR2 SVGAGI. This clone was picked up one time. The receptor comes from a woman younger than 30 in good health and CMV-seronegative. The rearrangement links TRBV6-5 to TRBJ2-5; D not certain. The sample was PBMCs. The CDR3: CASSYSRFGRQETQYF. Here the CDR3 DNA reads TGTGCCAGCAGTTACTCGAGGTTTGGCAGACAAGAGACCCAGTACTTC.